The 29 T cell receptor beta chains below come from one sample, sequenced in a study of OX40 agonist ivuxolimab in advanced cancers. The table came from immunoSEQ multiplex PCR; TCRdb's copy has only in-frame clones and leaves some out. This sample yields tens of thousands of clones, of which about 87% are seen a single time; roughly 30% belongs to the top ten. The source material was CD4+ or CD8+ T cells sorted from blood, sampled in a trial of the OX40 agonist ivuxolimab. These receptor sequences come from an adult with an advanced solid tumor such as melanoma, head and neck, liver or kidney cancer.

The J gene is TRBJ1-3, the V gene TRBV25-1; D remains ambiguous. In germline, CDR1 is MGHDK, CDR2 SYGVNS. The CDR3 contains 14 residues. Trimming cost V 1 base and J 4 bases, with 8 bases left between them. CDR3 loop: CASSEFLSGNTIYF. Written as DNA, the CDR3 is TGTGCCAGCAGTGAATTTCTCTCCGGAAACACCATATATTTT.

The CDR3, as DNA: TGCAGCGTTGAAGATCCCAACACCTTCTCCTACGAGCAGTACTTC. This translates into CSVEDPNTFSYEQYF. The chain links TRBV29-1 to TRBJ2-7; D ambiguous. The V end was cut by 0 bases, the J end by 0 bases, with 12 bases between. The V gene's germline CDR1 is SQVTM and CDR2 ANQGSEA. The CDR3 is 15 amino acids.

The rearrangement uses TRBV7-9 and TRBJ2-7; D is perhaps TRBD1 or TRBD2 (5 bases each). With 5 bases removed from V and 12 bases from J, the gap between germline ends came to 14 bases. The CDR3 contains 11 residues. CDR1 and CDR2 (germline): SEHNR, FQNEAQ (reference sequence). This CDR3 is CASSNSVRVYF. CDR3 DNA sequence: TGTGCCAGCAGCAATAGCGTCAGGGTGTACTTC.

J is TRBJ2-7 and V is TRBV5-5; D unclear. Trimming pared 1 base from V and 2 bases from J, leaving 10 bases between. Germline values: CDR1 SGHKS, CDR2 YYEKEE (reference sequence). The CDR3 length is 14 residues. CDR3 sequence (DNA): TGTGCCAGCAGCTTGTGGGTAACCGCCTACGAGCAGTACTTC. This gives the protein CASSLWVTAYEQYF.

The V call is TRBV6-5, the J call TRBJ2-2; D is unclear. Germline CDR1 and CDR2: MNHEY and SVGAGI. Trimming took 2 bases from V and 5 from J, leaving 3 bases between them. The CDR3 covers 12 residues. The CDR3 is CASSYPTGELFF. The CDR3, as DNA: TGTGCCAGCAGTTACCCGACCGGGGAGCTGTTTTTT.

CDR3 in amino acids: CASSPTYYEQYF. The CDR3 nucleotides read TGTGCCAGCAGCCCCACCTACTACGAGCAGTACTTC. This sequence joins TRBV6-5 and TRBJ2-7, with D unresolved. The germline V gene has CDR1 MNHEY and CDR2 SVGAGI. Between the trimmed V and J ends, which lost 6 bases and 3 bases, there was a span of 9 bases. The CDR3 extends over 12 amino acids.

This clone was recorded only once. The V gene is TRBV14, the J gene TRBJ2-5; 7 bases are a match to TRBD2. The CDR3 runs to 19 residues. V dropped 0 bases and J dropped 5; count of bases not matched to a gene: 18. CDR1 SGHDN and CDR2 FVKESK come from the germline V gene. In nucleotides, the CDR3 is TGTGCCAGCAGCCAAGATGCGGCGGAGGCCTGGGAGGGACGGGAGACCCAGTACTTC. Amino acid sequence: CASSQDAAEAWEGRETQYF.

V usage is TRBV6-1 and J usage is TRBJ2-1; D unresolved. V was clipped by 3 bases and J by 15 bases, with 9 bases between them. CDR1 and CDR2 from the germline V gene are MNHNS and SASEGT. The CDR3 is 10 amino acids. CDR3 in amino acids: CASSDLGRFF. In DNA, the CDR3 is TGTGCCAGCAGTGATCTAGGGCGGTTCTTC.

The chain uses TRBV6-6 and TRBJ1-5; 8 bases align to TRBD1. The CDR3 is 16 amino acids. The J segment lost 3 bases and the V segment lost 6 bases, leaving 10 bases of the junction unmatched. Germline V gene sequence: CDR1 MNHNY, CDR2 SVGAGI (reference sequence). The CDR3 bases are TGTGCCAGCAGCTCACAGGGGGTGCCCCCCAATCAGCCCCAGCATTTT. Its translation is CASSSQGVPPNQPQHF.

The chain joins TRBV7-6 to TRBJ2-7; 8 bases are shared with TRBD2. CDR1 and CDR2 (germline): SGHVS, FNYEAQ. The CDR3 is 14 amino acids. V was pared by 6 bases and J by 1 base, with 5 bases of the junction left unmatched. CDR3 protein: CASSIGGDSYEQYF. The CDR3, as DNA: TGTGCCAGCAGTATCGGGGGGGATTCCTACGAGCAGTACTTC.

This chain connects TRBV29-1 to TRBJ1-2; D unclear. CDR1 is SQVTM, CDR2 ANQGSEA, per germline. The CDR3 is 9 amino acids. V shed 3 bases and J shed 8 bases, with 4 bases lying between them. In DNA, the CDR3 is TGCAGCGTTGACGGAGGCTACACCTTC. Translated: CSVDGGYTF.

V usage is TRBV5-1 and J usage is TRBJ1-4; D possibly corresponds to TRBD1 (5 bases). The ends were cut back, 2 bases at V and 4 bases at J, with 9 bases in the middle. The CDR3 length is 14 residues. CDR1 SGHRS and CDR2 YFSETQ come from the germline V gene. The CDR3 protein is CASSFSGHNEKLFF. The CDR3 DNA reads as TGCGCCAGCAGCTTTTCAGGGCATAATGAAAAACTGTTTTTT.

This chain uses TRBV27 with TRBJ2-7; D uncertain. The germline V gene encodes CDR1 MNHEY and CDR2 SMNVEV (reference sequence). The CDR3 runs 15 residues. Between the trimmed V and J ends, which lost 2 bases and 3 bases, there was a span of 14 bases. The CDR3 nucleotides read TGTGCCAGCAGTTTAATCCCGGGTAGGAGCTACGAGCAGTACTTC. Protein sequence: CASSLIPGRSYEQYF.

This chain joins TRBV7-8 and TRBJ1-1, with TRBD1 matching over 7 bases. This CDR3 spans 16 amino acids. The V gene end was trimmed by 1 base and the J gene end by 4 bases; junction bases not matched to a gene: 9. CDR1 and CDR2 from the germline V gene are SGHVS and FQNEAQ. CDR3 sequence (DNA): TGTGCCAGCAGCTTAGAAGAGGGGGCGAAGGGCACTGAAGCTTTCTTT. Residues: CASSLEEGAKGTEAFF.

On this clone: The junction departs from the called germline gene at one end, perhaps through a read error. V gene TRBV2 combines with J gene TRBJ2-7; maybe TRBD1 (5 bases). Germline-derived CDR1 and CDR2 are SNHLY and FYNNEI. This CDR3 is built from 11 residues. The CDR3 loop reads CASSGAPGLLF. The CDR3 nucleotides are TGTGCCAGCAGTGGGGCTCCAGGGCTTCTTTTC.

This clone occurred many times. The chain is built from TRBV9 and TRBJ2-7, with 7 bases identical to TRBD2. This CDR3 is 14 amino acids long. Per the germline V gene, CDR1 is SGDLS and CDR2 is YYNGEE. V shed 2 bases, J shed 2 bases, and the junction held 4 bases outside the gene matches. The CDR3 nucleotides are TGTGCCAGCAGCGTGGCTAGCGGAACCTACGAGCAGTACTTC. Translation gives CASSVASGTYEQYF.

V gene TRBV7-9 combines with J gene TRBJ1-3; no clear D gene. With 5 bases removed from V and 4 bases from J, the gap between germline ends came to 6 bases. Germline CDR1 reads SEHNR; CDR2 reads FQNEAQ (reference sequence). The CDR3 totals 12 residues. CDR3: CASSPQGNTIYF. The CDR3 DNA reads TGTGCCAGCAGCCCCCAGGGAAACACCATATATTTT.

This clone is labeled large (0.1 to 1%). This chain uses TRBV13 with TRBJ1-3; D remains unclear. Germline V lookup: CDR1 PRHDT, CDR2 FYEKMQ (reference sequence). Trimming took off 4 bases at V and 4 bases at J, with 11 bases between the two ends. This CDR3 comprises 14 residues. The CDR3 nucleotides read TGTGCCAGCAGCTCCCGCCTCTCAGGAAACACCATATATTTT. It specifies CASSSRLSGNTIYF.

The chain carries TRBV21-1 and TRBJ2-7; TRBD2, the table's D call, was not compared with the DNA. TRBV21-1 is termed a pseudogene. This CDR3 spans 12 amino acids. In DNA form, the CDR3 reads TGTGCCAGCAGCGCTCGGTGCTACGAGCAGTACTTC. Translation: CASSARCYEQYF.

In DNA, the CDR3 is TGTGCCAGCAGTAGTCCTGGGGCCGGGGAGCTGTTTTTT. Its translation is CASSSPGAGELFF. This rearrangement joins TRBV27 to TRBJ2-2; D not certain. CDR1 and CDR2 (germline): MNHEY, SMNVEV (reference sequence). The CDR3 is made up of 13 amino acids. V was pared by 5 bases and J by 6 bases, with 10 bases between.

V gene TRBV2 combines with J gene TRBJ2-3; 12 bases are shared with TRBD2. This CDR3 spans 15 amino acids. In germline, CDR1 is SNHLY, CDR2 FYNNEI. With V trimmed by 6 bases and J by 7 bases, 8 bases remained unmatched. CDR3 sequence (DNA): TGTGCCAGCAGCCTTACTAGCGGGAGGAGAAATACGCAGTATTTT. As protein: CASSLTSGRRNTQYF.

This clone was seen a single time. The chain couples TRBV28 to TRBJ2-7; possible D gene TRBD2, 5 bases. This CDR3 comprises 13 residues. In germline, CDR1 is MDHEN, CDR2 SYDVKM. V was trimmed by 6 bases and J by 5 bases, leaving 14 bases between them. The DNA of the CDR3 is TGTGCCAGCAGCCATCTACGTAGCGACGAGCAGTACTTC. It specifies CASSHLRSDEQYF.

This chain connects TRBV7-9 to TRBJ1-1, with no clear D. Germline V lookup: CDR1 SEHNR, CDR2 FQNEAQ (reference sequence). V was shortened by 3 bases and J by 0 bases, with 8 bases between the two germline ends. The CDR3 length is 14 residues. This chain's CDR3 is CASSFRTMNTEAFF. In DNA, the CDR3 is TGTGCCAGCAGCTTCCGGACCATGAACACTGAAGCTTTCTTT.

The rearrangement links TRBV28 to TRBJ1-2; 10 nucleotides match TRBD1. V shed 8 bases, J shed 4 bases, and the junction held 10 bases outside the gene matches. There are 15 residues in the CDR3. CDR1 MDHEN and CDR2 SYDVKM come from the germline V gene. The CDR3 nucleotides read TGTGCCAGCCGCGCGACAGGGGGCAGGGTCTATGGCTACACCTTC. Its protein is CASRATGGRVYGYTF.

This chain uses TRBV5-1 with TRBJ1-1, with a tentative D call TRBD1 (6 bases). The CDR3 is made up of 13 amino acids. V lost 3 bases and J lost 6, with 12 bases in between. Germline lookup yields CDR1 SGHRS and CDR2 YFSETQ. The CDR3 DNA follows: TGCGCCAGCAGCTCAAGGGAGGGGGCTGAAGCTTTCTTT. Translation: CASSSREGAEAFF.

In DNA, the CDR3 is TGTGCCAGCAGCGTAGGAGGGGCCGCGGGCGGCTACACCTTC. Its protein is CASSVGGAAGGYTF. The chain carries TRBV9 and TRBJ1-2; D possibly corresponds to TRBD1 (5 bases). Germline V lookup: CDR1 SGDLS, CDR2 YYNGEE. Trimming shortened V by 0 bases and J by 8 bases, and 14 bases separated the two germline ends. The CDR3 sequence is 14 residues long. Complete variable domain (other parts from reference TRBV9 and TRBJ1-2): DSGVTQTPKHLITATGQRVTLRCSPRSGDLSVYWYQQSLDQGLQFLIQYYNGEERAKGNILERFSAQQFPDLHSELNLSSLELGDSALYFCASSVGGAAGGYTFGSGTRLTVV.

The rearrangement joins TRBV19 to TRBJ1-1; D call uncertain. V lost 3 bases, J lost 3 bases, and 14 bases lay in between. Germline V CDR1 and CDR2: LNHDA, SQIVND (reference sequence). The CDR3 runs 15 residues. The CDR3 region is CASSIEEDEDTEAFF. In DNA, the CDR3 is TGTGCCAGTAGTATTGAGGAGGATGAAGACACTGAAGCTTTCTTT.

This clone was seen a handful of times. The chain combines TRBV2 with TRBJ1-2, with D possibly being TRBD1 (5 bases). This CDR3 is built from 10 residues. The V and J ends lost 10 bases and 6 bases respectively, with 9 bases between them. The germline CDR1 and CDR2 sequences are SNHLY and FYNNEI. For the CDR3, the DNA is TGTGCCATCGACAGAGATGGCTACACCTTC. It translates to CAIDRDGYTF.

This clone turned up a few times. The gene calls are TRBV4-2 and TRBJ2-7; D is possibly TRBD2 (6 bases). In germline, CDR1 is LGHNA, CDR2 YNFKEQ. The CDR3 length is 12 residues. V lost 3 bases and J lost 7, with 10 bases in between. The CDR3 region is CASSHGLKEQYF. CDR3 bases: TGTGCCAGCAGCCACGGACTAAAGGAGCAGTACTTC.